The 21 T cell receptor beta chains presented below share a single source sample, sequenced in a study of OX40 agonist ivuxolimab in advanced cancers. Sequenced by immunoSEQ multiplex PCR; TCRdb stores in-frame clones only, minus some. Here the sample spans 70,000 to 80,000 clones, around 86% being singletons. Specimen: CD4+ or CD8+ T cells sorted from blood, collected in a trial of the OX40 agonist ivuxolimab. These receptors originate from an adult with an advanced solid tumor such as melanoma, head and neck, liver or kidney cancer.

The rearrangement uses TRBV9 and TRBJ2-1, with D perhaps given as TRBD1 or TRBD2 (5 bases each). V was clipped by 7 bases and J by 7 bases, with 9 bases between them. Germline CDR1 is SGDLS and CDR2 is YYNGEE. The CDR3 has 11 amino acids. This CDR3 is CASGGANEQFF. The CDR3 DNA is TGTGCCAGCGGGGGAGCGAATGAGCAGTTCTTC.

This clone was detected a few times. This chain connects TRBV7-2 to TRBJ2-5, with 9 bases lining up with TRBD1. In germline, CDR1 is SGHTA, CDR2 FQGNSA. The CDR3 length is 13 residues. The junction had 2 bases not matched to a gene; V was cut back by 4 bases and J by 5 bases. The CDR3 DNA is TGTGCCAGCAGCTCGGACAGGGGCGAGACCCAGTACTTC. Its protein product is CASSSDRGETQYF.

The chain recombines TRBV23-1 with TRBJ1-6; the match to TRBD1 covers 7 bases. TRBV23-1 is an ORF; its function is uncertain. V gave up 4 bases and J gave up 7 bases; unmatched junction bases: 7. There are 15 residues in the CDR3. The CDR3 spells CASSPGDRENSPLHF. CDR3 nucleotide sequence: TGCGCCAGCAGTCCAGGAGACAGGGAGAATTCACCCCTCCACTTT.

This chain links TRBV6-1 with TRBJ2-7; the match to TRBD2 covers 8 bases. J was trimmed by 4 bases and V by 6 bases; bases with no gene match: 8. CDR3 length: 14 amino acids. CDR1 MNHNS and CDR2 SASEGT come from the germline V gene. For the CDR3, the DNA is TGTGCCAGCAGCTACAGCGGGAGAGAATACGAGCAGTACTTC. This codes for CASSYSGREYEQYF.

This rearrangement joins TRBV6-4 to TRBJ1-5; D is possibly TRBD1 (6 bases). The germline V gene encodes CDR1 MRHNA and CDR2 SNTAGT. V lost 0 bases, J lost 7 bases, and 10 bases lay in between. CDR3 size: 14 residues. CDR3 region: CASSDSTTGQPQHF. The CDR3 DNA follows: TGTGCCAGCAGTGACTCAACCACAGGGCAGCCCCAGCATTTT.

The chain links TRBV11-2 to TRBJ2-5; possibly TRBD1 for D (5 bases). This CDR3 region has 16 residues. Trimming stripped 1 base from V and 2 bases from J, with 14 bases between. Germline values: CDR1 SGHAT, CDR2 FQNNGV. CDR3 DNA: TGTGCCAGCAGCTTAGTGCGGATAGCAGGGCAAGAGACCCAGTACTTC. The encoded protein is CASSLVRIAGQETQYF. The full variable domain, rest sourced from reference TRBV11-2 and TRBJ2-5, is EAGVAQSPRYKIIEKRQSVAFWCNPISGHATLYWYQQILGQGPKLLIQFQNNGVVDDSQLPKDRFSAERLKGVDSTLKIQPAKLEDSAVYLCASSLVRIAGQETQYFGPGTRLLVL.

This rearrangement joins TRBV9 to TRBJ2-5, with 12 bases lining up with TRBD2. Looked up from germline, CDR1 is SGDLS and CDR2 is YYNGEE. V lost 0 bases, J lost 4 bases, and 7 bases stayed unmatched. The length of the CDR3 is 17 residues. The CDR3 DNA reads TGTGCCAGCAGCGTAGAGGCTAGCGGGGGGGCCGGAGAGACCCAGTACTTC. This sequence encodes CASSVEASGGAGETQYF.

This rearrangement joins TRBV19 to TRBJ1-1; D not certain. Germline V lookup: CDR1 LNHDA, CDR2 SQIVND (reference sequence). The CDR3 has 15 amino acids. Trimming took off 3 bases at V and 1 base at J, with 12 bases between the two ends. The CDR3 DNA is TGTGCCAGTAGTATCGGTGGAGTCAAGAACACTGAAGCTTTCTTT. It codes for CASSIGGVKNTEAFF.

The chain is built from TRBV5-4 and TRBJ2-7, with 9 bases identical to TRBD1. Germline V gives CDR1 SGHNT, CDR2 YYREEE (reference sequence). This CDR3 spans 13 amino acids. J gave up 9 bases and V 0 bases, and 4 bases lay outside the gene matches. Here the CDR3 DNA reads TGTGCCAGCAGCTTGGAAATGGACAGGGGGCAGTACTTC. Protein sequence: CASSLEMDRGQYF.

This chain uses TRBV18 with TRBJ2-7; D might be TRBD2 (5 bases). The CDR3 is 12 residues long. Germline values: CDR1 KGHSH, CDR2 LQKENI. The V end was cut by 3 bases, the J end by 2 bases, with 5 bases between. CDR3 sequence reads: CASSPTTYEQYF. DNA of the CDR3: TGTGCCAGCTCACCGACTACCTACGAGCAGTACTTC.

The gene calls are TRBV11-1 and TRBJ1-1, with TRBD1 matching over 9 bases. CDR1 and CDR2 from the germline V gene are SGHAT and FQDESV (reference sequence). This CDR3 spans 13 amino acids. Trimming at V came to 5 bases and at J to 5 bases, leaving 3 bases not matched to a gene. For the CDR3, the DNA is TGTGCCAGCAGCAGAGACAGGGGGACTGAAGCTTTCTTT. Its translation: CASSRDRGTEAFF.

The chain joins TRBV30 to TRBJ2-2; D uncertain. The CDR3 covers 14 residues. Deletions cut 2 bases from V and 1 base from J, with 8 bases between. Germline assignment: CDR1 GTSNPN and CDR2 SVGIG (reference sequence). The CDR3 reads CAWSRMMNTGELFF. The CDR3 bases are TGTGCCTGGAGTAGAATGATGAACACCGGGGAGCTGTTTTTT.

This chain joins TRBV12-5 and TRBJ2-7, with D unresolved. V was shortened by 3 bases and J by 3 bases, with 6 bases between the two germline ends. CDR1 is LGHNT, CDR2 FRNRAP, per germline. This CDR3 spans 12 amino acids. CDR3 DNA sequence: TGTGCTAGTGGTTTTTGGGGCTACGAGCAGTACTTC. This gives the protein CASGFWGYEQYF.

The CDR3 DNA reads as TGTGCCAGCAGCTTAAACGGACTGAGCACCGGGGAGCTGTTTTTT. Translating gives CASSLNGLSTGELFF. J is TRBJ2-2 and V is TRBV7-3; D is perhaps TRBD2 (5 bases). Trimming removed 1 base from V and 4 bases from J, with 10 bases in between. Germline assignment: CDR1 SGHTA and CDR2 FQGTGA. This CDR3 is 15 amino acids long.

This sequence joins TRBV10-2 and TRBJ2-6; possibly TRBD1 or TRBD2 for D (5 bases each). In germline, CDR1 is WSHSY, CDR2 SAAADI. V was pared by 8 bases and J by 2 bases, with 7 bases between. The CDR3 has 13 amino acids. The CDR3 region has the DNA TGCGCCAGCCTGGGGGCTGGGGCCAACGTCCTGACTTTC. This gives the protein CASLGAGANVLTF.

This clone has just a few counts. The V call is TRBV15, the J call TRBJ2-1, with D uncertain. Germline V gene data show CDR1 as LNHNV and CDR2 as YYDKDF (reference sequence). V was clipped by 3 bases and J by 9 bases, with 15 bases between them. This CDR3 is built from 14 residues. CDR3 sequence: CATSRDPTSGEQFF. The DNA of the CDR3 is TGTGCCACCAGCAGGGATCCAACGTCGGGTGAGCAGTTCTTC.

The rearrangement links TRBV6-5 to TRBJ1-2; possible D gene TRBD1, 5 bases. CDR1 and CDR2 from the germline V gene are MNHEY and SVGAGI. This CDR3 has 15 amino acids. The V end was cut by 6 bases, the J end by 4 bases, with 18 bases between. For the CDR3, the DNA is TGTGCCAGCAGACTTGCTATGGGGACGGGCTATGGCTACACCTTC. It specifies CASRLAMGTGYGYTF.

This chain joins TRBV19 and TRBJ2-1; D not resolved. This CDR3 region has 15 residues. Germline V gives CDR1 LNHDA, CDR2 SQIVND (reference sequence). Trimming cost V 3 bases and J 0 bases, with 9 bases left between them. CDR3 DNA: TGTGCCAGTAGTATGGGTCAGGTCTCCTACAATGAGCAGTTCTTC. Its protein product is CASSMGQVSYNEQFF.

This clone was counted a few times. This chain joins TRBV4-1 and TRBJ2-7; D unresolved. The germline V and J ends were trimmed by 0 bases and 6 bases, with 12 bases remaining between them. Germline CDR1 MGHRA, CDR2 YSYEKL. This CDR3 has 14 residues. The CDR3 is CASSQDPGRAEQYF. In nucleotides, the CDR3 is TGCGCCAGCAGCCAAGACCCAGGAAGGGCCGAGCAGTACTTC.

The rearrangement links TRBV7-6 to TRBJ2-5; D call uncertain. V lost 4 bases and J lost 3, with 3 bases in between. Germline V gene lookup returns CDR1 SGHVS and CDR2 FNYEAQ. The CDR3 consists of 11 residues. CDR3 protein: CASSYKETQYF. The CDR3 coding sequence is TGTGCCAGCAGCTATAAAGAGACCCAGTACTTC.

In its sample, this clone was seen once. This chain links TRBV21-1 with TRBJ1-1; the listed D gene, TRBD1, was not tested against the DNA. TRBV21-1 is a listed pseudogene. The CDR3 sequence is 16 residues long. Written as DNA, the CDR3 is TGTGCCAGCAGCAAAACCTGGGGACAGATCGACACTGAAGCTTTCTTT. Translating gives CASSKTWGQIDTEAFF.